This TCR beta chain was obtained from a study of cytomegalovirus exposure and HLA in healthy donors. From germline, CDR1 is MNHEY and CDR2 SMNVEV (reference sequence). The trim removed 4 bases at V and 7 bases at J, leaving 9 bases unmatched. CDR3 size: 15 residues. Clones were read by immunoSEQ multiplex PCR, and TCRdb kept only the in-frame ones, dropping some. The sample has about 250,000 clones; 85% to 90% are singletons. V and J are TRBV27 and TRBJ2-3; 9 positions match TRBD2. The sequence was obtained from a man between 18 and 35 years old in good health and CMV-seronegative. The specimen sequenced was PBMCs. Here the CDR3 DNA reads TGTGCCAGCAGTTCAGGGACTAGCTTAGGCCATACGCAGTATTTT. Translating gives CASSSGTSLGHTQYF.